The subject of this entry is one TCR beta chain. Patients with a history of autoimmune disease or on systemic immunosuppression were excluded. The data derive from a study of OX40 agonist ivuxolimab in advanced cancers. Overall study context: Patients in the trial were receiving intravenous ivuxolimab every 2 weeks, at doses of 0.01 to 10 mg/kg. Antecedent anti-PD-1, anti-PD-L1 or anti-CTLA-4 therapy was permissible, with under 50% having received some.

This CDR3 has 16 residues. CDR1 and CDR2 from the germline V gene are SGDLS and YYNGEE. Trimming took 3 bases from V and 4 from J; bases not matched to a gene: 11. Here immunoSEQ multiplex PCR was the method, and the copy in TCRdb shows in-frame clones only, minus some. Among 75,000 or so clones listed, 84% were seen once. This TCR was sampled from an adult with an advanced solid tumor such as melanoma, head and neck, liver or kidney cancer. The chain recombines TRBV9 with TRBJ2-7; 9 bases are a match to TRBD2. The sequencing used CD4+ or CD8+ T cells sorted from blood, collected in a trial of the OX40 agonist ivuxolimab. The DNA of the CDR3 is TGTGCCAGCAGCGCAACGGGACTAGCTGGTGTTTACGAGCAGTACTTC. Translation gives CASSATGLAGVYEQYF. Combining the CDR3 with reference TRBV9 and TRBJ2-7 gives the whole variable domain DSGVTQTPKHLITATGQRVTLRCSPRSGDLSVYWYQQSLDQGLQFLIQYYNGEERAKGNILERFSAQQFPDLHSELNLSSLELGDSALYFCASSATGLAGVYEQYFGPGTRLTVT.